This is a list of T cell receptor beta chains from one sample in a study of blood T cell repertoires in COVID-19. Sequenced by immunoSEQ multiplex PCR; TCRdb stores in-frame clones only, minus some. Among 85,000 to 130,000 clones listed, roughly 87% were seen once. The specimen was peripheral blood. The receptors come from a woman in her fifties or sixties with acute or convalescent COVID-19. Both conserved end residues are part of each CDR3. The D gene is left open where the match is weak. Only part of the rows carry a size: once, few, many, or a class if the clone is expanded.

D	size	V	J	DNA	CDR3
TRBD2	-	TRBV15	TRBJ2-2	TGTGCCACCAGCAGAACCCTTAGCGGGAATACCGGGGAGCTGTTTTTT	CATSRTLSGNTGELFF
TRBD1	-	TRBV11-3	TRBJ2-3	TGTGCCAGCAGCAATCGGGACAGCAGCACAGATACGCAGTATTTT	CASSNRDSSTDTQYF
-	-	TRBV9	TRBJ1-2	TGTGCCAGCAGCGTGTTTATTCAGGGAGGGTATGGCTACACCTTC	CASSVFIQGGYGYTF
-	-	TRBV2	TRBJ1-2	TGTGCCAGCCGTTTGTGGGCGCGGGATGGCTACACCTTC	CASRLWARDGYTF
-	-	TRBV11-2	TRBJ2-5	TGTGCCAGCAGCCTACCCCTCCCGACCCAGTACTTC	CASSLPLPTQYF
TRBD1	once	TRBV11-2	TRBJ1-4	TGTGCCAGCAGCTTAGGGCAGGGGGCGGCGGCTAATGAAAAACTGTTTTTT	CASSLGQGAAANEKLFF
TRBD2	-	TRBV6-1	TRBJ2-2	TGTGCCAGCAGTGAAATAATGGCGGGAGACGGCGGGGAGCTGTTTTTT	CASSEIMAGDGGELFF
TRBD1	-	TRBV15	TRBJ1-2	TGTGCCACAAAACTCGACAGGGTAGCTAACTATGGCTACACCTTC	CATKLDRVANYGYTF
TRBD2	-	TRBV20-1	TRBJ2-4	TGCAGTGCTAGTTCGACGGGAGGGTGGAACATTCAGTACTTC	CSASSTGGWNIQYF
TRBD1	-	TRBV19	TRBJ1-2	TGTGCCAGTAGTATCGAGGGACAGGGAGTGATCGGCGGCTACACCTTC	CASSIEGQGVIGGYTF
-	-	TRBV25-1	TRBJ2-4	TGTGCCAGCAGTGAGGCAGGGTGGCGTGAAAACATTCAGTACTTC	CASSEAGWRENIQYF
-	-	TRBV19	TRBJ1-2	TGTGCCAGTAGTCCCCCCCCGGGGTATGGCTACACCTTC	CASSPPPGYGYTF
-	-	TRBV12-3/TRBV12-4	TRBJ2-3	TGTGCCAGCAGGTCCGGTTTGCGAGATACGCAGTATTTT	CASRSGLRDTQYF
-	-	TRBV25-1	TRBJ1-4	TGTGCCAGCAGTGAATTCGGAACAGCTCCGTTTGAAAAACTGTTTTTT	CASSEFGTAPFEKLFF
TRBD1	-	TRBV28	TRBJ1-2	TGTGCCAGCACACAGACAGGGAAGTATGGCTACACCTTC	CASTQTGKYGYTF
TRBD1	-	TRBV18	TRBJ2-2	TGTGCCAGCTCACCGGGACAGGGACTGACAACCGGGGAGCTGTTTTTT	CASSPGQGLTTGELFF
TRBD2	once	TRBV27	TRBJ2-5	TGTGCCAGCAGTTCGAGACGTAGCGGGAGGGCCCTCAAGGAGACCCAGTACTTC	CASSSRRSGRALKETQYF